The rows below give T cell receptor beta chains drawn from one sample of a study of CD8+CD57+ T cells in acquired aplastic anemia. TCRdb re-called the reads with MiXCR, one entry per CDR3 protein. The repertoire has more than 200,000 distinct CDR3 sequences, less than 60% of them found once; the top ten carry just under 20%. The source material was sorted CD4+, CD8+, or CD8+CD57+ T cells (not recorded which) from PBMCs. These receptors came from a human donor with aplastic anemia. The CDR3 runs from the conserved cysteine through the conserved F or W. Fields, in order: clone size, D gene, J gene, V gene, CDR3 DNA, CDR3 protein. The D gene is left open where the match is weak. Size values are once, few and many counts, or a class for expanded clones, and some rows have none.

few	TRBD1	TRBJ2-7	TRBV20-1	TGCAGTGCCGGACAGGGGTCCTACGAGCAGTACTTC	CSAGQGSYEQYF
few	TRBD1	TRBJ1-2	TRBV6-2/TRBV6-3	TGTGCCAGCAGTTACTCGGGACAGGGCTACTATGGCTACACCTTC	CASSYSGQGYYGYTF
once	-	TRBJ1-4	TRBV7-9	TGTGCCAGCAGCACTAGTAGTCCTTCAACTAATGAAAAACTGTTTTTT	CASSTSSPSTNEKLFF
many	TRBD2	TRBJ2-5	TRBV19	TGTGCCAGTAGGATGACTAGCGGGGGGGCCGAGACCCAGTACTTC	CASRMTSGGAETQYF
-	TRBD1	TRBJ1-2	TRBV10-2	TGCGCCAGCAGTGGAGACAGGGTAGGCGGAGGCTACACCTTC	CASSGDRVGGGYTF
-	-	TRBJ2-2	TRBV7-6	TGTGCCAGTAGTATAGCTGAGAACACCGGGGAGCTGTTTTTT	CASSIAENTGELFF
-	-	TRBJ1-3	TRBV7-6	TGTGCCAGCAGCCAGGACAGTACCTTCTCTGGAAACACCATATATTTT	CASSQDSTFSGNTIYF
many	-	TRBJ2-2	TRBV5-1	TGCGCCAGCAGCACCCGGGCGGCGGGCACCGGGGAGCTGTTTTTT	CASSTRAAGTGELFF
many	-	TRBJ1-6	TRBV20-1	TGCAGTGCTAGAGCATTAGGGCGGGCGTCGGGTAATTCACCCCTCCACTTT	CSARALGRASGNSPLHF
-	TRBD1	TRBJ1-1	TRBV7-9	TGTGCCAGCACCAGTCAGGGGGAAAACACTGAAGCTTTCTTT	CASTSQGENTEAFF
-	TRBD2	TRBJ2-1	TRBV24-1	TGTGCCACCAGTGATCCGGGAGGGGAAGGGCAGTTCTTC	CATSDPGGEGQFF
-	-	TRBJ1-1	TRBV19	TGCGCCAGTAAGATTGGGCAGGTAGGGGCTGGGATTGACACTGAAGCTTTCTTT	CASKIGQVGAGIDTEAFF
once	-	TRBJ2-7	TRBV15	TGTGCCACCAGCAGAGACCAGGGGCCGTCAGGTGAGCAGTACTTC	CATSRDQGPSGEQYF
many	TRBD2	TRBJ2-2	TRBV10-3	TGTGCCATCAGCGCAACTAGCGGGGGGGCTAGCGGGGAGCTGTTTTTT	CAISATSGGASGELFF
many	-	TRBJ2-5	TRBV12-3/TRBV12-4	TGTGCCAGCAGTTTCCGGGGAGAGACCCAGTACTTC	CASSFRGETQYF
few	-	TRBJ2-3	TRBV3-1	TGTGCCAGCAGCCAGCACAGAACTAGCACAGATACGCAGTATTTT	CASSQHRTSTDTQYF
-	-	TRBJ1-1	TRBV19	TGTGCCAGTCTCGGGACCGTTTTTAGCACTGAAGCTTTCTTT	CASLGTVFSTEAFF
many	TRBD1	TRBJ2-1	TRBV6-6	TGTGCCAGCAGTTACTCGGGGACAGGGCCGAACAATGAGCAGTTCTTC	CASSYSGTGPNNEQFF
-	TRBD1	TRBJ1-2	TRBV5-5	TGTGCCAGCAGCCAAGGGACAGGGGGCGGATATGGCTACACCTTC	CASSQGTGGGYGYTF
many	TRBD1	TRBJ1-6	TRBV5-6	TGTGCCAGCAGCGGATTGGGACAGGGGGCGCGGGCCCTCCACTTT	CASSGLGQGARALHF
-	TRBD1	TRBJ2-7	TRBV20-1	TGCAGTGCTAGCAACCGGGACAGGGCCTACGAGCAGTACTTC	CSASNRDRAYEQYF
many	-	TRBJ1-1	TRBV5-1	TGCGCCAGCAGCTTGGCCTCTAACACTGAAGCTTTCTTT	CASSLASNTEAFF
many	-	TRBJ1-4	TRBV9	TGTGCCAGCAGCGTAGGACGAGCGGAGGAAAAACTGTTTTTT	CASSVGRAEEKLFF
many	-	TRBJ1-1	TRBV20-1	TGCAGTGCCCCCCCTGGCGGACGAATGAACACTGAAGCTTTCTTT	CSAPPGGRMNTEAFF
many	-	TRBJ2-7	TRBV6-5	TGTGCCAGCAGTTACGGGGGGTCCTACGAGCAGTACTTC	CASSYGGSYEQYF
many	-	TRBJ1-6	TRBV28	TGTGCCAGCAGCACTCCCCGACGGGGCGGTAATTCACCCCTCCACTTT	CASSTPRRGGNSPLHF
many	-	TRBJ2-6	TRBV6-1	TGTGCCAGCACCCTATCTGGGGCCAACGTCCTGACTTTC	CASTLSGANVLTF
-	TRBD2	TRBJ2-1	TRBV2	TGTGCCAGCAGAGGGACTAGCGGACGATACAATGAGCAGTTCTTC	CASRGTSGRYNEQFF
-	-	TRBJ1-5	TRBV25-1	TGTGCCAGCAGAGACCCGGGGTATAGCAATCAGCCCCAGCATTTT	CASRDPGYSNQPQHF
many	TRBD1	TRBJ2-3	TRBV19	TGTGCCAGTAGTATTATTAACCAGGGACAGACATACACAGATACGCAGTATTTT	CASSIINQGQTYTDTQYF
many	-	TRBJ1-2	TRBV14	TGTGCCAGCAGCCAAGTGACGGTCTTTAGCGATGGCTACACCTTC	CASSQVTVFSDGYTF
-	-	TRBJ1-2	TRBV9	TGCGCCAGCAGCATTACCGGGCTAATTAGGAGCTACACCTTC	CASSITGLIRSYTF
-	-	TRBJ1-5	TRBV7-9	TGTGCCAGCAGCTTGGCCGCAGGGTTAGTCAATCAGCCCCAGCATTTT	CASSLAAGLVNQPQHF
-	-	TRBJ1-1	TRBV11-3	TGTGCCAGCAGCTTATCAGGGGTAGGCTCTGAAGCTTTCTTT	CASSLSGVGSEAFF
-	-	TRBJ1-6	TRBV10-1	TGCGCCAGCAGTGAGGAGCCGGGACTAAGACCCCTCCACTTT	CASSEEPGLRPLHF
many	-	TRBJ1-1	TRBV6-5	TGTGCCAGCCGGGGGAGTGGTAACACTGAAGCTTTCTTT	CASRGSGNTEAFF
many	TRBD1	TRBJ2-2	TRBV7-9	TGTGCCAGCACCCCCGGGACAGGGGGCGCCGAATGGGGAACCGGGGAGCTGTTTTTT	CASTPGTGGAEWGTGELFF
-	-	TRBJ1-2	TRBV9	TGTGCCAGCAGCCAGGACCGGGCCTCCTATGGCCACACCTTC	CASSQDRASYGHTF
many	-	TRBJ1-6	TRBV7-9	TGTGCCAGCAGCTTCGGGGGGCTTAATTCACCCCTCCACTTT	CASSFGGLNSPLHF
-	-	TRBJ2-7	TRBV5-4	TGTGCCAGCAGCGCGATGTCGGCTACAACCTACGAGCAGTACTTC	CASSAMSATTYEQYF
once	-	TRBJ2-2	TRBV27	TGTGCCAGCGCGTATGGGCGGTCATACACCGGGGAGCTGTTTTTT	CASAYGRSYTGELFF
-	-	TRBJ1-1	TRBV6-1	TGTGCCAGCAGCCCGGGACGGAAAAACACTGAAGCTTTCTTT	CASSPGRKNTEAFF
-	TRBD1	TRBJ2-5	TRBV6-5	TGTGCCAGCAGGCTACAGGGGGTGGAGACCCAGTACTTC	CASRLQGVETQYF
few	-	TRBJ1-1	TRBV20-1	TGCAGTGCTAGAGACTGGGAGGAGGAGCCTAACACTGAAGCTTTCTTT	CSARDWEEEPNTEAFF
many	-	TRBJ1-2	TRBV4-1	TGCGCCAGCAGCCAAGACACCGAGGGCTACACCTTC	CASSQDTEGYTF
once	TRBD1	TRBJ2-2	TRBV24-1	TGTGCCACCAGTGATTGGGGACAGGGGAAGGGCACCGGGGAGCTGTTTTTT	CATSDWGQGKGTGELFF
-	-	TRBJ2-3	TRBV2	TGTGCCAGCAGTGGGCTAACAGGCACAGATACGCAGTATTTT	CASSGLTGTDTQYF
-	TRBD2	TRBJ2-5	TRBV19	TGTGCCAGCAGTGAGCTAGCGGGGGGGGAGACCCCGTACTTC	CASSELAGGETPYF
-	TRBD1	TRBJ1-2	TRBV4-3	TGCGCCAGCAGCCAAGAAGCAGGGGGTAGCTATGGCTACACCTTC	CASSQEAGGSYGYTF
many	TRBD1	TRBJ2-7	TRBV7-9	TGTGCCAGCACCTCAAACTCGGGACAGGGTAGCGAGCAGTACTTC	CASTSNSGQGSEQYF